Listed below are T cell receptor beta chains from one sample, sequenced in a study of blood T cell repertoires in COVID-19. Clones were read by immunoSEQ multiplex PCR, and TCRdb kept only the in-frame ones, dropping some. This sample carries 300,000 to 400,000 clones, about 90% of them seen once, and the ten largest clones take less than 3.5%. The sample was peripheral blood. These receptors came from a woman aged 25 to 39 with COVID-19, enrolled during active disease. Each CDR3 is given with its conserved first and last residue. The order of the fields is clone size, J gene, D gene, V gene, CDR3 protein, CDR3 DNA. A D gene is named only where the DNA matches it firmly. Size values are once, few and many counts, or a class for expanded clones, and some rows have none.

- TRBJ1-5 - TRBV24-1 CATASRGGNQPQHF TGTGCCACCGCATCCAGGGGCGGCAATCAGCCCCAGCATTTT
once TRBJ1-1 TRBD1 TRBV14 CASSRQGRNTEAFF TGTGCCAGCAGCCGACAGGGTAGGAACACTGAAGCTTTCTTT
- TRBJ2-1 - TRBV2 CASSEWGQNDEQFF TGTGCCAGCAGTGAATGGGGGCAGAATGATGAGCAGTTCTTC
- TRBJ2-1 - TRBV6-5 CATTSRTDNEQFF TGTGCCACCACATCGAGGACAGACAATGAGCAGTTCTTC
once TRBJ2-1 - TRBV6-4 CASSPGVAGVGEQFF TGTGCCAGCAGCCCCGGGGTAGCTGGGGTGGGTGAGCAGTTCTTC
- TRBJ1-2 - TRBV5-6 CASSLLRQVYGYTF TGTGCCAGCAGCTTACTCCGGCAGGTCTATGGCTACACCTTC
- TRBJ2-3 TRBD2 TRBV3-1/TRBV3-2 CASSYPSGRASGTDTQYF TGTGCCAGCAGCTACCCTAGCGGGAGGGCCTCCGGCACAGATACGCAGTATTTT
- TRBJ1-2 TRBD1 TRBV24-1 CATSDGDRVYGYTF TGTGCCACCAGTGATGGGGACAGAGTTTATGGCTACACCTTC
- TRBJ2-2 TRBD2 TRBV4-1 CASSQDPLRSGLGTGELFF TGCGCCAGCAGCCAAGATCCCCTACGTAGCGGGTTGGGCACCGGGGAGCTGTTTTTT
once TRBJ2-2 TRBD2 TRBV6-2/TRBV6-3 CASSSGTRVTGELFF TGTGCCAGCAGTTCCGGGACTAGGGTAACCGGGGAGCTGTTTTTT
once TRBJ2-5 TRBD1 TRBV28 CASSQLTGPQETQYF TGTGCCAGCAGCCAACTGACAGGGCCCCAAGAGACCCAGTACTTC
- TRBJ1-2 - TRBV2 CASSIGAHGYTF TGTGCCAGCAGTATAGGGGCACATGGCTACACCTTC
- TRBJ1-2 TRBD1 TRBV28 CASSPPGTGGNYGYTF TGTGCCAGCAGTCCGCCCGGGACAGGGGGCAACTATGGCTACACCTTC
- TRBJ1-2 - TRBV19 CASSMRQILPINYGYTF TGTGCCAGTAGTATGCGACAGATACTACCCATTAACTATGGCTACACCTTC
- TRBJ2-2 TRBD2 TRBV2 CASSYGTTNTGELFF TGTGCCAGCAGTTACGGGACTACTAACACCGGGGAGCTGTTTTTT
once TRBJ1-2 - TRBV6-1 CASSEDSNYGYTF TGTGCCAGCAGTGAAGACAGTAACTATGGCTACACCTTC
- TRBJ2-3 - TRBV7-9 CASSLGTSLNTDTQYF TGTGCCAGCAGCTTAGGTACTAGCCTTAACACAGATACGCAGTATTTT
- TRBJ2-1 TRBD2 TRBV11-2 CASSLGTSGRYNEQFF TGTGCCAGCAGCTTAGGGACTAGCGGGCGCTACAATGAGCAGTTCTTC
- TRBJ1-1 - TRBV10-3 CAITEGTMNTEAFF TGTGCCATCACAGAAGGGACTATGAACACTGAAGCTTTCTTT
few TRBJ2-7 - TRBV29-1 CSVVPISSYEQYF TGCAGCGTTGTTCCTATAAGCTCCTACGAGCAGTACTTC
- TRBJ2-4 TRBD1 TRBV5-1 CASSLVTGQKNIQYF TGCGCCAGCAGCTTGGTGACGGGACAGAAAAACATTCAGTACTTC
- TRBJ2-7 - TRBV28 CASTPPLGGGSYEQYF TGTGCCAGCACCCCCCCTTTGGGAGGGGGCTCCTACGAGCAGTACTTC
- TRBJ2-6 TRBD2 TRBV29-1 CSVAWGLAGGSGANVLTF TGCAGCGTTGCTTGGGGACTAGCGGGTGGGTCTGGGGCCAACGTCCTGACTTTC
- TRBJ2-1 - TRBV2 CASRRNLYNEQFF TGTGCCAGCAGGCGGAACTTATACAATGAGCAGTTCTTC
- TRBJ2-5 - TRBV7-9 CASSLRWYQETQYF TGTGCCAGCAGCTTGAGATGGTACCAAGAGACCCAGTACTTC
- TRBJ1-5 - TRBV28 CASGLLGYGNGGDQPQHF TGTGCCAGCGGCCTCCTAGGGTACGGGAACGGCGGCGATCAGCCCCAGCATTTT
- TRBJ1-1 - TRBV19 CATGNTEAFF TGTGCCACCGGGAACACTGAAGCTTTCTTT
- TRBJ2-2 - TRBV2 CASRRTGVTGELFF TGTGCCAGCAGACGAACAGGTGTCACCGGGGAGCTGTTTTTT
- TRBJ2-6 - TRBV19 CASSIWQMSGANVLTF TGTGCCAGTAGTATATGGCAAATGTCTGGGGCCAACGTCCTGACTTTC
- TRBJ2-3 - TRBV14 CASSQGIVDTQYF TGTGCCAGCAGCCAGGGCATCGTTGATACGCAGTATTTT
- TRBJ2-7 TRBD2 TRBV18 CASSPPGGSGEQYF TGTGCCAGCTCACCACCCGGCGGGAGTGGCGAGCAGTACTTC
- TRBJ1-4 - TRBV7-9 CASSRAEGGEKLFF TGTGCCAGCAGCAGGGCTGAAGGAGGCGAAAAACTGTTTTTT
- TRBJ2-1 TRBD2 TRBV5-6 CASSLRSGVGTYNEQFF TGTGCCAGCAGCTTACGTAGCGGGGTAGGTACCTACAATGAGCAGTTCTTC
- TRBJ2-3 - TRBV11-3 CASSLSGADTQYF TGTGCCAGCAGCTTATCAGGGGCAGATACGCAGTATTTT
- TRBJ2-7 TRBD2 TRBV6-5 CASRGLAVSSYEQYF TGTGCCAGCAGGGGACTAGCGGTGAGCTCCTACGAGCAGTACTTC
- TRBJ2-3 TRBD2 TRBV28 CASSPQGGRDLDTQYF TGTGCCAGCAGTCCCCAGGGCGGGAGGGATTTAGATACGCAGTATTTT
- TRBJ2-1 - TRBV27 CASSIPEGLGNEQFF TGTGCCAGCAGTATACCGGAGGGCCTCGGCAATGAGCAGTTCTTC
- TRBJ2-7 - TRBV11-3 CASSSQGGVNEQYF TGTGCCAGCAGCTCACAGGGTGGCGTGAACGAGCAGTACTTC
- TRBJ2-1 TRBD2 TRBV7-7 CASSRGAGGLADEQFF TGTGCCAGCAGCCGGGGAGCGGGAGGTCTAGCTGATGAGCAGTTCTTC
- TRBJ2-3 - TRBV6-5 CASSYSRGTDTQYF TGTGCCAGCAGTTACAGCAGGGGCACAGATACGCAGTATTTT
- TRBJ2-5 TRBD2 TRBV7-2 CASSLAALMGLAGWGETQYF TGTGCCAGCAGCTTAGCTGCCCTTATGGGACTAGCGGGATGGGGGGAGACCCAGTACTTC
once TRBJ1-2 - TRBV3-1/TRBV3-2 CASSQDRGTYNYGYTF TGTGCCAGCAGCCAAGATAGAGGCACCTATAACTATGGCTACACCTTC
- TRBJ2-3 - TRBV5-1 CASSRQLSSTDTQYF TGCGCCAGCAGCCGACAGCTCAGTAGCACAGATACGCAGTATTTT
- TRBJ2-2 TRBD1 TRBV4-2 CASSKGTGITGELFF TGTGCCAGCAGCAAAGGGACAGGAATCACCGGGGAGCTGTTTTTT
- TRBJ1-2 - TRBV27 CASSLTVNYGYTF TGTGCCAGCAGTTTGACTGTTAACTATGGCTACACCTTC
- TRBJ2-3 - TRBV5-1 CASRWISGTDTQYF TGCGCCAGCAGGTGGATTAGCGGCACAGATACGCAGTATTTT
- TRBJ2-5 - TRBV7-2 CASSPWTMGGETQYF TGTGCCAGCAGCCCCTGGACCATGGGGGGAGAGACCCAGTACTTC
few TRBJ1-1 - TRBV29-1 CSVEYGMAFF TGCAGCGTTGAATACGGTATGGCTTTCTTT
- TRBJ1-1 - TRBV5-1 CASSLNQVNTEAFF TGCGCCAGCAGCTTAAATCAGGTCAACACTGAAGCTTTCTTT